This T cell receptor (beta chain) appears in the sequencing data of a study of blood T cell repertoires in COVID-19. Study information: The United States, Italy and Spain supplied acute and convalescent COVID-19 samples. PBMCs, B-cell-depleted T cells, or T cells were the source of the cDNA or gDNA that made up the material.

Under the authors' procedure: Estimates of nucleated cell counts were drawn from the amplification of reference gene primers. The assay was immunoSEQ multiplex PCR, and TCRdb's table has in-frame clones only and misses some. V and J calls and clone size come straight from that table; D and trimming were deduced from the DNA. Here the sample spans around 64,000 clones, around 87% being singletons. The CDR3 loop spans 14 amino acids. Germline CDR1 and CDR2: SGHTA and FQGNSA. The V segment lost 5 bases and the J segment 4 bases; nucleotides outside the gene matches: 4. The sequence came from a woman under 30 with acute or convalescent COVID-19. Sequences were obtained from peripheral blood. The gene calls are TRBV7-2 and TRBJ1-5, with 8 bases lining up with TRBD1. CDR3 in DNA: TGTGCCAGCAGCCCGCGGACAGGGAATCAGCCCCAGCATTTT. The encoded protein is CASSPRTGNQPQHF.